Below are 2 T cell receptor beta chains sequenced from a single sample in a study of T cell responses to AZD1222 COVID-19 vaccine. Clones were sequenced by immunoSEQ multiplex PCR, and TCRdb holds only the in-frame ones, with some missing. The sample includes roughly 200,000 clones, about 89% of them seen just once. This specimen was peripheral blood, taken 28 days after the second AZD1222 dose. The receptors come from an adult who received the AZD1222 COVID-19 vaccine.

The genes are TRBV6-2 or TRBV6-3 and TRBJ1-5; tentative D call: TRBD1 (5 bases). Trimming shortened V by 2 bases and J by 4 bases, and 6 bases separated the two germline ends. This CDR3 is 13 amino acids long. Germline CDR1 reads MNHEY; CDR2 reads SVGEGT. CDR3 protein: CASSYGGNQPQHF. CDR3 DNA: TGTGCCAGCAGTTACGGGGGTAATCAGCCCCAGCATTTT.

This chain links TRBV2 with TRBJ2-2, with 16 bases aligning to TRBD2. The length of the CDR3 is 16 residues. Germline V gene sequence: CDR1 SNHLY, CDR2 FYNNEI. With 6 bases clipped from V and 8 bases from J, the junction kept 6 bases outside the gene matches. The CDR3: CASSGTSGRAWGELFF. The CDR3 region has the DNA TGTGCCAGCAGCGGGACTAGCGGGAGGGCCTGGGGGGAGCTGTTTTTT.